The 10 T cell receptor beta chains presented below share a single source sample, sequenced in a study of blood T cell repertoires in COVID-19. Method: immunoSEQ multiplex PCR; TCRdb's copy keeps in-frame clones and lacks some. The table includes around 65,000 clones, about 81% detected once. Sequenced material: peripheral blood. Receptors originate from an elderly man with acute or convalescent COVID-19.

The genes are TRBV5-1 and TRBJ2-2; D unresolved. CDR1 is SGHRS and CDR2 is YFSETQ in the germline V gene. V was clipped by 6 bases and J by 4 bases, with 7 bases between them. CDR3 length: 12 residues. The CDR3 region has the DNA TGCGCCAGCACATACAGCACCGGGGAGCTGTTTTTT. This translates into CASTYSTGELFF.

The table lists this clone with a count of one. J is TRBJ2-3 and V is TRBV13, with 8 bases matching TRBD2. The CDR3 runs to 16 residues. Germline lookup yields CDR1 PRHDT and CDR2 FYEKMQ (reference sequence). The junction had 3 bases not matched to a gene; V was cut back by 0 bases and J by 1 base. CDR3 in DNA: TGTGCCAGCAGCTTAGGCCCGCGGGGGGGCACAGATACGCAGTATTTT. Translated: CASSLGPRGGTDTQYF.

This clone was observed once. The chain has TRBV7-3 and TRBJ1-1; possibly TRBD1 for D (6 bases). Germline V gene lookup returns CDR1 SGHTA and CDR2 FQGTGA. Trimming removed 5 bases at V and 4 bases at J, with 20 bases between. CDR3 size: 16 residues. CDR3 amino acids: CASSPMPALGGTEAFF. DNA of the CDR3: TGTGCCAGCAGCCCCATGCCGGCCTTAGGGGGCACTGAAGCTTTCTTT.

The V and J genes are TRBV6-4 and TRBJ2-5, with no clear D. Trimming cost V 8 bases and J 2 bases, with 15 bases left between them. Germline V gene data show CDR1 as MRHNA and CDR2 as SNTAGT. This CDR3 has 14 residues. The CDR3 region has the DNA TGTGCCAGCGCCCCTCCCGACGGGCAAGAGACCCAGTACTTC. As protein: CASAPPDGQETQYF.

The rearrangement uses TRBV30 and TRBJ1-1; 8 nucleotides line up with TRBD1. V was pared by 5 bases and J by 5 bases, with 4 bases of the junction left unmatched. Germline loops: CDR1 GTSNPN, CDR2 SVGIG (reference sequence). The CDR3 consists of 12 residues. The chain's CDR3 is CAWHRGETEAFF. The CDR3 coding sequence is TGTGCCTGGCACAGGGGGGAGACTGAAGCTTTCTTT.

CDR3 sequence (DNA): TGCGCCAGCAGCCAAGGGGCGGGACTTCAGCCCCAGCATTTT. The encoded protein is CASSQGAGLQPQHF. The rearrangement links TRBV4-1 to TRBJ1-5; D perhaps matches TRBD1 (5 bases). Germline V gene sequence: CDR1 MGHRA, CDR2 YSYEKL. The CDR3 totals 14 residues. Trimming pared 1 base from V and 6 bases from J, leaving 10 bases between.

This clone was seen once. The chain combines TRBV2 with TRBJ2-5; D call uncertain. This CDR3 is 13 amino acids long. CDR1 is SNHLY, CDR2 FYNNEI, per germline. V gave up 5 bases and J gave up 2 bases, with 9 bases separating them. CDR3 amino acids: CASSPYSQETQYF. As DNA, the CDR3 is TGTGCCAGCAGTCCCTACTCGCAAGAGACCCAGTACTTC.

This chain links TRBV7-2 with TRBJ1-1; D is perhaps TRBD1 (6 bases). CDR1 is SGHTA, CDR2 FQGNSA, per germline. CDR3 length equals 15 residues. Deletions cut 1 base from V and 5 bases from J, with 14 bases between. The DNA of the CDR3 is TGTGCCAGCAGCTTAGAACAGGGTTTTTGGACTGAAGCTTTCTTT. This codes for CASSLEQGFWTEAFF.

The rearrangement joins TRBV5-1 to TRBJ2-5; D unresolved. V gave up 0 bases and J gave up 4 bases, with 7 bases separating them. The CDR3 has 13 amino acids. Per the germline V gene, CDR1 is SGHRS and CDR2 is YFSETQ. CDR3 in DNA: TGCGCCAGCAGCTTGGCCGGTCGAGAGACCCAGTACTTC. Its translation is CASSLAGRETQYF.

This clone has only one observation. CDR3 nucleotides: TGTGCCAGCAGTTTAGTTTTTTCGACTAATGAAAAACTGTTTTTT. Its protein is CASSLVFSTNEKLFF. The chain uses TRBV27 and TRBJ1-4, with D uncertain. The CDR3 is 15 residues long. V shed 2 bases and J shed 2 bases, with 9 bases lying between them. The V gene's germline CDR1 is MNHEY and CDR2 SMNVEV (reference sequence).